This T cell receptor (beta chain) was identified during a study of T cell repertoires in aging, cancer and after chemotherapy. Study as a whole: Paired samples before and after chemotherapy came from chronic lymphocytic leukemia patients on fludarabine- or bendamustine-based regimens. Study-level points and caveats: Compared with age-matched healthy donors, untreated hematological or solid cancer patients showed higher blood TCR clonality. Loss of evenness, beyond lost richness, contributed to age-related TCR diversity decline in cancer patients. Median generation probability rose over the chemotherapy interval in each cancer cohort, suggesting rebound thymic output.

In regard to this clonotype: The antigen remains unidentified.

The template was genomic DNA from peripheral blood, not RNA. Multiplex touch-down PCR with TRB-A/B primers amplified rearranged V-D-J TRB sequences. TCRdb redid the calling of the multiplex PCR reads with MiXCR, one entry per CDR3 protein. Altogether under 500 distinct CDR3 sequences are present, approximately 39% being singletons, with the ten largest covering approximately 80%. CDR1 MRHNA and CDR2 SNTAGT come from the germline V gene. Trimming cost V 0 bases and J 0 bases, with 7 bases left between them. This CDR3 spans 15 amino acids. The genes are TRBV6-4 and TRBJ2-3; no firm D call. Specimen: blood. This TCR was sampled from a human donor with a blood cancer. DNA for the CDR3: TGTGCCAGCAGTGACTCCGGGCAGAGCACAGATACGCAGTATTTT. This translates into CASSDSGQSTDTQYF.